The rows below give T cell receptor beta chains drawn from one sample of a study of Ad26.COV2.S vaccination and SARS-CoV-2 variants. Clones were read by immunoSEQ multiplex PCR, and TCRdb kept only the in-frame ones, dropping some. The sample carries 350,000 to 400,000 clones, about 89% recorded once. Here the sequenced sample was peripheral blood, taken in a trial of Ad26.COV2.S vaccine versus placebo. All receptors derive from a person aged 18 to 65 who received the Ad26.COV2.S COVID-19 vaccine or a placebo. Both conserved end residues are part of each CDR3. Each record gives: V gene, J gene, D gene, clone size, CDR3 protein, CDR3 DNA. The D gene is left open where the match is weak. Part of the rows lack a size; the others show once, few, many or a class for expanded clones.

V: TRBV29-1
J: TRBJ2-5
D: TRBD1
size: NA
CDR3: CSVEGTGDGWETQYF
DNA: TGCAGCGTTGAAGGGACAGGGGATGGGTGGGAGACCCAGTACTTC

V: TRBV9
J: TRBJ2-2
D: TRBD2
size: NA
CDR3: CASSPGLANTGELFF
DNA: TGTGCCAGCAGCCCGGGACTAGCCAACACCGGGGAGCTGTTTTTT

V: TRBV9
J: TRBJ2-3
D: NA
size: NA
CDR3: CASSPSRDTQYF
DNA: TGTGCCAGCAGCCCCTCTAGAGATACGCAGTATTTT

V: TRBV5-1
J: TRBJ1-2
D: NA
size: NA
CDR3: CASSLVSGNYGYTF
DNA: TGCGCCAGCAGCTTGGTTTCGGGGAACTATGGCTACACCTTC

V: TRBV2
J: TRBJ2-3
D: TRBD2
size: NA
CDR3: CASSEGGLASDTQYF
DNA: TGTGCCAGCAGTGAAGGAGGACTAGCGTCAGATACGCAGTATTTT

V: TRBV19
J: TRBJ2-1
D: NA
size: NA
CDR3: CASSTHTSSNEQFF
DNA: TGTGCCAGTAGTACCCACACTAGTTCCAATGAGCAGTTCTTC

V: TRBV29-1
J: TRBJ2-1
D: TRBD1
size: once
CDR3: CSVEHNDRVAYNEQFF
DNA: TGCAGCGTTGAACACAACGACAGGGTGGCCTACAATGAGCAGTTCTTC

V: TRBV19
J: TRBJ1-6
D: NA
size: NA
CDR3: CASSITGDRSPLHF
DNA: TGTGCCAGTAGTATAACGGGGGATCGATCACCCCTCCACTTT

V: TRBV7-9
J: TRBJ1-2
D: TRBD1
size: NA
CDR3: CASSLGQKYGYTF
DNA: TGTGCCAGCAGCCTGGGACAGAAGTATGGCTACACCTTC

V: TRBV4-2
J: TRBJ1-1
D: NA
size: NA
CDR3: CASSQDGWAEAFF
DNA: TGTGCCAGCAGCCAAGATGGTTGGGCTGAAGCTTTCTTT

V: TRBV2
J: TRBJ2-6
D: NA
size: few
CDR3: CASSAGPGANVLTF
DNA: TGTGCCAGCAGTGCAGGGCCTGGGGCCAACGTCCTGACTTTC

V: TRBV30
J: TRBJ2-6
D: TRBD1
size: few
CDR3: CAWSELGQGVSGANVLTF
DNA: TGTGCCTGGAGTGAATTGGGACAGGGGGTCTCCGGGGCCAACGTCCTGACTTTC

V: TRBV9
J: TRBJ1-2
D: TRBD1
size: NA
CDR3: CASSAGTGDYGYTF
DNA: TGTGCCAGCAGCGCGGGGACAGGGGACTATGGCTACACCTTC

V: TRBV24-1
J: TRBJ2-7
D: TRBD1
size: NA
CDR3: CATSDFVGGAYEQYF
DNA: TGTGCCACCAGTGATTTTGTAGGGGGCGCCTACGAGCAGTACTTC

V: TRBV7-9
J: TRBJ2-1
D: NA
size: NA
CDR3: CASSLAGRAQYEQFF
DNA: TGTGCCAGCAGCTTAGCCGGGAGAGCACAATATGAGCAGTTCTTC

V: TRBV3-1/TRBV3-2
J: TRBJ1-6
D: NA
size: NA
CDR3: CASSHNRENSPLHF
DNA: TGTGCCAGCAGCCATAACAGGGAGAACTCACCCCTCCACTTT

V: TRBV5-1
J: TRBJ2-7
D: TRBD1
size: NA
CDR3: CASSNRGHEQYF
DNA: TGCGCCAGCAGCAACAGGGGGCACGAGCAGTACTTC

V: TRBV6-5
J: TRBJ2-3
D: NA
size: NA
CDR3: CASNSFVGDTQYF
DNA: TGTGCCAGCAACTCCTTCGTAGGAGATACGCAGTATTTT

V: TRBV9
J: TRBJ2-1
D: TRBD2
size: NA
CDR3: CASSVQAGVNEQFF
DNA: TGTGCCAGCAGCGTACAAGCGGGAGTCAATGAGCAGTTCTTC

V: TRBV5-1
J: TRBJ2-2
D: TRBD2
size: NA
CDR3: CASSLDGTSNGELFF
DNA: TGCGCCAGCAGCTTGGACGGGACTAGTAACGGGGAGCTGTTTTTT

V: TRBV27
J: TRBJ2-2
D: NA
size: NA
CDR3: CASRSGTGELFF
DNA: TGTGCCAGCAGGTCCGGGACCGGGGAGCTGTTTTTT

V: TRBV27
J: TRBJ2-5
D: NA
size: NA
CDR3: CASTGVGGETQYF
DNA: TGTGCCAGCACCGGAGTGGGCGGAGAGACCCAGTACTTC

V: TRBV6-5
J: TRBJ1-2
D: NA
size: NA
CDR3: CASSRGQLYGYTF
DNA: TGTGCCAGCAGTCGCGGACAGCTCTATGGCTACACCTTC

V: TRBV11-2
J: TRBJ2-3
D: NA
size: NA
CDR3: CASSLGGGTDTQYF
DNA: TGTGCCAGCAGCTTAGGAGGTGGCACAGATACGCAGTATTTT

V: TRBV18
J: TRBJ1-4
D: TRBD1
size: NA
CDR3: CASWRTGEDEKLFF
DNA: TGTGCCAGCTGGAGGACAGGGGAGGATGAAAAACTGTTTTTT

V: TRBV7-2
J: TRBJ2-7
D: TRBD2
size: NA
CDR3: CASSLASGTSGAYEQYF
DNA: TGTGCCAGCAGCTTAGCGTCCGGGACTAGCGGGGCCTACGAGCAGTACTTC

V: TRBV7-2
J: TRBJ2-1
D: NA
size: NA
CDR3: CASSSWPGLSAPIF
DNA: TGTGCCAGCAGCTCATGGCCGGGACTGTCGGCCCCAATCTTC

V: TRBV13
J: TRBJ2-7
D: NA
size: NA
CDR3: CASSLLGRLEQYF
DNA: TGTGCCAGCAGCTTGCTAGGGCGGCTCGAGCAGTACTTC